The 6 T cell receptor beta chains reported below all come from one sample, sequenced in a study of spatial heterogeneity in lung cancer. Findings and caveats of the study: Mutation tallies in tumors tracked expanded intratumoral alpha and beta TCR counts.

Sample time point: sample taken at primary tumor resection. Their antigens are not known. TCRdb used MiXCR to reprocess the 5' RACE reads, holding one entry per CDR3 protein. There are roughly 20,000 distinct CDR3 sequences in the sample; more than 4.5% occur only once, and roughly a tenth lies in the top ten. Material: lung tumor tissue, obtained at surgery. These TCRs come from a male donor with early-stage non-small cell lung cancer.

The J gene is TRBJ2-7, the V gene TRBV6-2 or TRBV6-3; TRBD1 aligns across 8 bases. The CDR3 totals 13 residues. Germline trimming cut 8 bases from V and 4 bases from J; bases unmatched to any gene: 7. From germline, CDR1 is MNHEY and CDR2 SVGEGT. In DNA form, the CDR3 reads TGTGCCAGCTGCAGGGGGCGAAGGTACGAGCAGTACTTC. Protein sequence: CASCRGRRYEQYF.

This clonotype was observed many times. V gene TRBV6-1 combines with J gene TRBJ2-1, with D possibly matching TRBD1 (6 bases). Trimming cost V 3 bases and J 6 bases, with 18 bases left between them. The V gene's germline CDR1 is MNHNS and CDR2 SASEGT. This CDR3 is 16 amino acids long. CDR3 sequence: CASSDRVRGTTNEQFF. The CDR3 DNA reads as TGTGCCAGCAGTGATAGGGTCAGGGGTACTACCAATGAGCAGTTCTTC.

This clonotype showed up just a few times. The chain links TRBV27 to TRBJ2-3; the D gene could be TRBD1 or TRBD2 (6 bases each). The germline V and J ends were trimmed by 2 bases and 3 bases, with 9 bases remaining between them. Germline values: CDR1 MNHEY, CDR2 SMNVEV (reference sequence). CDR3 size: 14 residues. CDR3 in DNA: TGTGCCAGCAGTTTAGGGGGGCGAACAGATACGCAGTATTTT. As protein: CASSLGGRTDTQYF.

This clonotype occurred a few times. The chain has TRBV7-9 and TRBJ2-7; 7 bases are shared with TRBD1. The CDR3 sequence is 16 residues long. Trimming took 5 bases from V and 2 from J; bases not matched to a gene: 12. In germline, CDR1 is SEHNR, CDR2 FQNEAQ (reference sequence). The CDR3 here is CASSQDRRRLTYEQYF. As DNA, the CDR3 is TGTGCCAGCAGCCAGGACAGGCGACGATTAACCTACGAGCAGTACTTC.

This clonotype was recorded many times. The chain couples TRBV7-2 to TRBJ1-5; no clear D. Germline-derived CDR1 and CDR2 are SGHTA and FQGNSA. V was shortened by 4 bases and J by 5 bases, with 9 bases between the two germline ends. This CDR3 spans 13 amino acids. CDR3: CASSYQEDQPQHF. The CDR3, as DNA: TGTGCCAGCAGCTACCAGGAGGATCAGCCCCAGCATTTT.

This chain links TRBV19 with TRBJ1-5, with D unresolved. CDR1 is LNHDA and CDR2 is SQIVND in the germline V gene (reference sequence). The CDR3 contains 12 residues. Trimming took off 9 bases at V and 4 bases at J, with 10 bases between the two ends. CDR3 residues: CASRRGNQPQHF. DNA of the CDR3: TGTGCCAGCCGCCGGGGTAATCAGCCCCAGCATTTT.